Presented here are 32 T cell receptor beta chains from one specimen sequenced in a study of early T cells in non-severe SARS-CoV-2 infection. TCRdb independently ran MiXCR on the 5' RACE reads; one entry per CDR3 protein. The sample includes tens of thousands of distinct CDR3 sequences, 10% to 15% of them seen just once. The source material was whole blood. The source of these receptors is an adult who was a healthcare worker with PCR-confirmed SARS-CoV-2 infection or an uninfected control (not recorded which).

This clonotype appeared a few times. The rearrangement links TRBV2 to TRBJ2-2, with a tentative D call TRBD2 (5 bases). V shed 7 bases and J shed 3 bases, with 15 bases lying between them. From germline, CDR1 is SNHLY and CDR2 FYNNEI. The CDR3 spans 15 residues. The CDR3 here is CASTWRPTDTGELFF. In nucleotides, the CDR3 is TGTGCCAGCACGTGGAGGCCCACGGACACCGGGGAGCTGTTTTTT.

This clonotype has ten or more counts. This chain joins TRBV5-6 and TRBJ2-7; 7 bases fit TRBD2. Per the germline V gene, CDR1 is SGHDT and CDR2 is YYEEEE. V trimming: 1 base; J trimming: 0 bases; junction bases outside the gene matches: 4. This CDR3 spans 15 amino acids. CDR3 in DNA: TGTGCCAGCAGCTTGAGTCGCGGGAGCTCCTACGAGCAGTACTTC. This sequence encodes CASSLSRGSSYEQYF.

This clonotype was found a few times. The chain joins TRBV5-1 to TRBJ2-7; 7 bases fit TRBD1. The germline gives CDR1 SGHRS, CDR2 YFSETQ. This CDR3 is 14 amino acids long. The trim removed 3 bases at V and 3 bases at J, leaving 6 bases unmatched. The CDR3 here is CASSSTRDSYEQYF. The DNA for the CDR3 is TGCGCCAGCAGCTCGACCCGGGACAGCTACGAGCAGTACTTC.

The rearrangement uses TRBV27 and TRBJ2-1, with D maybe TRBD2 (7 bases). The CDR3 is 15 amino acids. Trimming removed 7 bases at V and 2 bases at J, with 15 bases between. Per the germline V gene, CDR1 is MNHEY and CDR2 is SMNVEV (reference sequence). For the CDR3, the DNA is TGTGCCAGCAAACCTCACGGGGGGCCCTACAATGAGCAGTTCTTC. It is translated as CASKPHGGPYNEQFF.

This clonotype was picked up a small number of times. The chain links TRBV7-2 to TRBJ2-7, with D perhaps being TRBD1 or TRBD2 (6 bases each). The CDR3 consists of 14 residues. V was trimmed by 8 bases and J by 2 bases, leaving 16 bases between them. In germline, CDR1 is SGHTA, CDR2 FQGNSA. In nucleotides, the CDR3 is TGTGCCAGCGGCCTGGGGGGCTCACCCTACGAGCAGTACTTC. It translates to CASGLGGSPYEQYF.

There are many counts of this clonotype. This rearrangement joins TRBV4-2 to TRBJ2-5; 9 bases line up with TRBD2. This CDR3 contains 15 residues. Germline CDR1 reads LGHNA; CDR2 reads YNFKEQ. After removal of 0 bases from V and 1 base from J, the junction contained 0 bases not matched to a gene. The CDR3 protein is CASSQERGGQETQYF. The CDR3 DNA reads TGTGCCAGCAGCCAAGAGCGGGGGGGCCAAGAGACCCAGTACTTC.

This clonotype was recorded at least ten times. The chain joins TRBV29-1 to TRBJ2-7, with no clear D. The CDR3 covers 12 residues. V lost 2 bases to trimming and J lost 5 bases, with 10 bases between them. The germline V gene encodes CDR1 SQVTM and CDR2 ANQGSEA. CDR3 in amino acids: CSVETGNDEQYF. The CDR3 DNA reads TGCAGCGTTGAAACGGGTAACGACGAGCAGTACTTC.

This clonotype was recorded at least ten times. V is TRBV20-1 and J is TRBJ2-3; 14 positions match TRBD2. The CDR3 has 17 amino acids. The germline V gene has CDR1 DFQATT and CDR2 SNEGSKA (reference sequence). The V segment lost 3 bases and the J segment 3 bases; nucleotides outside the gene matches: 8. Written as DNA, the CDR3 is TGCAGTGCTAGCCCCGGGACTAGCGGGGGTGGTACAGATACGCAGTATTTT. Its translation: CSASPGTSGGGTDTQYF.

The table lists this clonotype with a few counts. The rearrangement uses TRBV2 and TRBJ2-7; 7 bases fit TRBD1. After removal of 3 bases from V and 6 bases from J, the junction contained 11 bases not matched to a gene. CDR1 is SNHLY, CDR2 FYNNEI, per germline. There are 15 residues in the CDR3. CDR3 residues: CASSDPEGRGTEQYF. The CDR3 bases are TGTGCCAGCAGTGATCCAGAAGGCAGGGGGACCGAGCAGTACTTC.

This clonotype was seen a handful of times. This chain connects TRBV12-3 or TRBV12-4 to TRBJ2-1; D may correspond to TRBD1 or TRBD2 (6 bases each). This CDR3 contains 13 residues. Deletions cut 2 bases from V and 9 bases from J, with 11 bases between. CDR3 DNA sequence: TGTGCCAGCAGTTTATCGGGGGCAGGTGAGCAGTTCTTC. Protein: CASSLSGAGEQFF.

V is TRBV7-8 and J is TRBJ1-6; 7 bases are shared with TRBD1. V lost 7 bases, J lost 7 bases, and 10 bases stayed unmatched. The CDR3 extends over 15 amino acids. Germline V gives CDR1 SGHVS, CDR2 FQNEAQ. The CDR3 region is CASIKGDRVNSPLHF. CDR3 nucleotides: TGTGCCAGCATCAAGGGGGACAGAGTAAATTCACCCCTCCACTTT. The whole variable domain, remainder taken from reference TRBV7-8 and TRBJ1-6, is GAGVSQSPRYKVAKRGQDVALRCDPISGHVSLFWYQQALGQGPEFLTYFQNEAQLDKSGLPSDRFFAERPEGSVSTLKIQRTQQEDSAVYLCASIKGDRVNSPLHFGNGTRLTVT.

A few counts support this clonotype. The chain has TRBV18 and TRBJ1-4; TRBD1 matches at 8 bases. This CDR3 is 15 amino acids long. V was clipped by 5 bases and J by 3 bases; unmatched bases: 5. CDR1 KGHSH and CDR2 LQKENI come from the germline V gene. CDR3: CASSSDRGPNEKLFF. The CDR3 DNA follows: TGTGCCAGCTCATCCGACAGGGGACCTAATGAAAAACTGTTTTTT. The full variable domain, completed using reference TRBV18 and TRBJ1-4, is NAGVMQNPRHLVRRRGQEARLRCSPMKGHSHVYWYRQLPEEGLKFMVYLQKENIIDESGMPKERFSAEFPKEGPSILRIQQVVRGDSAAYFCASSSDRGPNEKLFFGSGTQLSVL.

By frequency in the sample, this clonotype is medium-sized (0.01 to 0.1%). The J gene is TRBJ2-3, the V gene TRBV6-6; possible D gene TRBD2, 6 bases. V shed 4 bases and J shed 1 base, with 9 bases lying between them. The V gene's germline CDR1 is MNHNY and CDR2 SVGAGI (reference sequence). The CDR3 consists of 14 residues. This CDR3 is CASSWRDRTDTQYF. The CDR3 DNA reads as TGTGCCAGCAGTTGGAGGGACCGCACAGATACGCAGTATTTT.

This sequence joins TRBV4-1 and TRBJ1-2, with unresolved D. CDR1 and CDR2 (germline): MGHRA, YSYEKL. The V end lost 1 base, the J end lost 6 bases, and 12 bases lay between the germline ends. CDR3 length: 14 amino acids. Here the CDR3 DNA reads TGCGCCAGCAGCCAAGGTGTCGGACCGAATGGCTACACCTTC. This gives the protein CASSQGVGPNGYTF.

The chain carries TRBV6-6 and TRBJ2-1, with 10 bases aligning to TRBD1. This CDR3 has 15 residues. Trimming took 4 bases from V and 5 from J; bases not matched to a gene: 5. CDR1 and CDR2 (germline): MNHNY, SVGAGI (reference sequence). The CDR3 is CASSFPGQGNNEQFF. The DNA for the CDR3 is TGTGCCAGCAGTTTTCCGGGACAGGGGAACAATGAGCAGTTCTTC.

This clonotype was seen a handful of times. This sequence joins TRBV7-8 and TRBJ2-3, with TRBD2 identical over 12 bases. The trim removed 0 bases at V and 1 base at J, leaving 11 bases unmatched. Germline V CDR1 and CDR2: SGHVS, FQNEAQ. The CDR3 has 20 amino acids. The CDR3 loop reads CASSLARGQSSGGGTDTQYF. CDR3 DNA sequence: TGTGCCAGCAGCTTAGCGCGAGGGCAGTCTAGCGGGGGGGGCACAGATACGCAGTATTTT.

The chain's CDR3 is CASSLVAVGGNTIYF. DNA for the CDR3: TGTGCCAGCAGCTTAGTAGCAGTAGGAGGAAACACCATATATTTT. The chain joins TRBV7-8 to TRBJ1-3, with no clear D. The length of the CDR3 is 15 residues. Germline V gene data show CDR1 as SGHVS and CDR2 as FQNEAQ. Trimming removed 1 base at V and 4 bases at J, with 11 bases between.

This sequence joins TRBV11-2 and TRBJ2-7; 7 bases are shared with TRBD1. The CDR3 is 14 residues long. Looked up from germline, CDR1 is SGHAT and CDR2 is FQNNGV. V lost 5 bases and J lost 3; bases outside the gene matches: 7. As DNA, the CDR3 is TGTGCCAGCAGCCACGGGACAGCGAGCTACGAGCAGTACTTC. Translation: CASSHGTASYEQYF.

There are many counts of this clonotype. The J gene is TRBJ2-7, the V gene TRBV27, with 7 bases that match TRBD2. CDR3 length: 13 residues. Germline CDR1 is MNHEY and CDR2 is SMNVEV (reference sequence). The V and J ends lost 3 bases and 5 bases, in that order; junction bases with no gene match: 4. The CDR3 protein is CASSFGGTDEQYF. In DNA, the CDR3 is TGTGCCAGCAGTTTCGGGGGGACCGACGAGCAGTACTTC.

The rearrangement links TRBV6-5 to TRBJ1-1; maybe TRBD1 (5 bases). Germline CDR1 and CDR2: MNHEY and SVGAGI. V was cut by 6 bases and J by 1 base, with 9 bases left in between. This CDR3 region has 13 residues. CDR3 loop: CASRGTSNTEAFF. As DNA, the CDR3 is TGTGCCAGCAGGGGGACGTCGAACACTGAAGCTTTCTTT.

This clonotype was recorded a few times. The chain recombines TRBV7-6 with TRBJ2-3; TRBD2 is a possible D gene (5 bases). The CDR3 is 14 amino acids. The V end lost 6 bases, the J end lost 1 base, and 11 bases lay between the germline ends. In germline, CDR1 is SGHVS, CDR2 FNYEAQ. CDR3 nucleotide sequence: TGTGCCAGCAGTCCCGGACTTGGCACAGATACGCAGTATTTT. This sequence encodes CASSPGLGTDTQYF. Variable domain in full (rest from reference TRBV7-6 and TRBJ2-3): GAGVSQSPRYKVTKRGQDVALRCDPISGHVSLYWYRQALGQGPEFLTYFNYEAQQDKSGLPNDRFSAERPEGSISTLTIQRTEQRDSAMYRCASSPGLGTDTQYFGPGTRLTVL.

This clonotype was observed a few times. This rearrangement joins TRBV5-1 to TRBJ1-1; D gene ambiguous. Germline V gives CDR1 SGHRS, CDR2 YFSETQ. The CDR3 sequence is 15 residues long. V was shortened by 4 bases and J by 2 bases, with 15 bases between the two germline ends. The CDR3 loop reads CASSTSGRPNTEAFF. The DNA for the CDR3 is TGCGCCAGCAGCACCTCTGGGAGGCCCAACACTGAAGCTTTCTTT.

This clonotype was counted only a few times. V gene TRBV12-3 or TRBV12-4 combines with J gene TRBJ2-5; D gene uncertain. This CDR3 contains 15 residues. The V gene lost 4 bases and the J gene lost 2 bases, with 14 bases spanning the gap. The CDR3 DNA is TGTGCCAGCAGTTCGGCAGTTCTTCCTCAAGAGACCCAGTACTTC. It yields the protein CASSSAVLPQETQYF.

This clonotype was picked up many times. One junction end disagrees with the germline gene, perhaps due to a read error. V usage is TRBV7-7 and J usage is TRBJ2-2; 9 nucleotides align to TRBD2. CDR3 length: 16 amino acids. Germline CDR1 reads SSHAT; CDR2 reads FNYEAQ (reference sequence). CDR3 nucleotide sequence: TGTGCTAGCAGCAAAACTAGCGGGCCGAACACCGGGGAGCTGTTTTTT. Amino acid sequence: CASSKTSGPNTGELFF.

The chain recombines TRBV29-1 with TRBJ1-2; no reliable D call. Trimming stripped 7 bases from V and 8 bases from J, with 14 bases between. Germline V gives CDR1 SQVTM, CDR2 ANQGSEA. The CDR3 loop spans 11 amino acids. The CDR3 loop reads CSAQTAAGYTF. The CDR3 DNA sequence: TGCAGCGCCCAGACGGCCGCCGGCTACACCTTC.

The rearrangement joins TRBV4-3 to TRBJ2-5; unclear D gene. Germline CDR1 LGHNA, CDR2 YSLEER. Trimming removed 0 bases at V and 1 base at J, with 9 bases between. The CDR3 length is 15 residues. The CDR3 DNA reads as TGCGCCAGCAGCCAAGATTTCAGGAGCCAAGAGACCCAGTACTTC. It encodes CASSQDFRSQETQYF.

The V and J genes are TRBV4-1 and TRBJ2-7; 7 positions agree with TRBD1. The CDR3 has 15 amino acids. The ends lost 4 bases at V and 2 bases at J; junction bases unmatched: 8. Germline V gene sequence: CDR1 MGHRA, CDR2 YSYEKL. In DNA, the CDR3 is TGCGCCAGCAGCCCATGGACAGGTGGCGCCTACGAGCAGTACTTC. The encoded protein is CASSPWTGGAYEQYF.

This rearrangement joins TRBV5-1 to TRBJ2-3; D possibly corresponds to TRBD1 (6 bases). Germline V gene data show CDR1 as SGHRS and CDR2 as YFSETQ. The CDR3 is 15 amino acids. Trimming took 2 bases from V and 4 from J, leaving 14 bases between them. CDR3 coding DNA: TGCGCCAGCAGCTTCGAGGGGGTAAGCCCAGATACGCAGTATTTT. Encoded protein: CASSFEGVSPDTQYF. The whole variable domain, remainder taken from reference TRBV5-1 and TRBJ2-3, is KAGVTQTPRYLIKTRGQQVTLSCSPISGHRSVSWYQQTPGQGLQFLFEYFSETQRNKGNFPGRFSGRQFSNSRSEMNVSTLELGDSALYLCASSFEGVSPDTQYFGPGTRLTVL.

Ten or more counts support this clonotype. V is TRBV7-6 and J is TRBJ2-3, with 14 nucleotides matching TRBD2. Germline assignment: CDR1 SGHVS and CDR2 FNYEAQ. The CDR3 totals 15 residues. With 5 bases clipped from V and 5 bases from J, the junction kept 3 bases outside the gene matches. The CDR3 DNA sequence: TGTGCCAGCAGCACGGGACTAGCGGGGGTAGATACGCAGTATTTT. It is translated as CASSTGLAGVDTQYF.

With respect to this clonotype: A single base separates this from a much larger clone, so it may be a read error. This rearrangement joins TRBV20-1 to TRBJ1-2; D remains ambiguous. The germline CDR1 and CDR2 sequences are DFQATT and SNEGSKA (reference sequence). The CDR3 contains 12 residues. The CDR3 loop reads CSARDTLYGYIF. In nucleotides, the CDR3 is TGCAGTGCTAGAGATACGCTCTATGGCTACATCTTC.

This sequence joins TRBV2 and TRBJ2-2; the D gene could be TRBD1 or TRBD2 (6 bases each). The CDR3 loop spans 13 amino acids. V lost 6 bases and J lost 6, with 11 bases in between. Germline V CDR1 and CDR2: SNHLY, FYNNEI. CDR3 coding DNA: TGTGCCAGCAGGTACAGGGAGGCCGGGGAGCTGTTTTTT. The encoded protein is CASRYREAGELFF.

The CDR3 loop reads CASSFGTRAYEQYF. For the CDR3, the DNA is TGTGCCAGCAGCTTTGGGACTAGAGCCTACGAGCAGTACTTC. The V gene is TRBV5-6, the J gene TRBJ2-7; 8 nucleotides match TRBD2. CDR3 size: 14 residues. CDR1 and CDR2 (germline): SGHDT, YYEEEE. V gave up 2 bases and J gave up 2 bases; unmatched junction bases: 3.